Listed below are T cell receptor beta chains from one sample, sequenced in a study of hypomethylating agent response in myelodysplastic syndrome. Clones were sequenced by immunoSEQ multiplex PCR, and TCRdb holds only the in-frame ones, with some missing. The sample yields about 7,600 clones, around 87% seen once. The specimen was bone marrow, collected before or after starting hypomethylating agent treatment for myelodysplastic syndrome (not recorded which). The source of these receptors is a human donor with myelodysplastic syndrome. Both conserved end residues are trimmed from each CDR3. D genes are given only for firm matches. Not all rows give a size; the values are once, few, many and, for expanded clones, a class.

>TRBV6-5|TRBD1|NA
ASMTRGPPGGEQY
>TRBV4-1|NA|NA
ASSQDIGTGGTEAF
>TRBV11-2|NA|NA
ASINDIAYNEQF
>TRBV5-1|TRBD2|NA
ASSGGTSGGGYNEQF
>TRBV18|TRBD1|few
ASSPHGTGFYEQY
>TRBV27|NA|NA
ASSLPGSTDTQY
>TRBV6-1|TRBD1|NA
ASSEEGQVLYGYT
>TRBV2|TRBD2|NA
ASSPGRLRGYEQY
>TRBV15|NA|NA
ATSRDKHDNEQF
>TRBV4-3|TRBD1|NA
ASSPRTGAYEQY
>TRBV18|TRBD1|NA
ASRGQTGAYNEQF
>TRBV25-1|NA|few
ASSAFFATEAF
>TRBV7-8|NA|NA
ASSLAIQGFYGYT
>TRBV10-3|NA|NA
AISEGRNASTDTQY
>TRBV4-3|NA|NA
ASSLTGRYINTQY
>TRBV5-4|TRBD1|NA
ASSRGGQATDTQY
>TRBV15|NA|NA
ATSRDDEKLF
>TRBV6-1|TRBD1|NA
ASSADRGYRDGYT
>TRBV10-3|NA|few
AISENRDSPLH
>TRBV11-2|NA|NA
ASSSRATLTQY
>TRBV19|NA|NA
ASTQGLISGANVLT
>TRBV4-1|NA|NA
ASRRGTNTDTQY
>TRBV11-1|NA|NA
ASVLGHTDTQY
>TRBV6-1|NA|NA
ASSEDRTPWKPTDTQY
>TRBV6-5|NA|NA
ASSRGSTYEQY
>TRBV4-1|TRBD1|NA
ASSQAGQGREQY
>TRBV18|NA|NA
ASSPGGWGADGYT
>TRBV6-5|NA|NA
ASSAQVGGSRF
>TRBV28|NA|NA
ASRTYSNQPQH
>TRBV7-2|TRBD1|NA
ASSAGQGDQPQH
>TRBV18|NA|once
ASSPPGAFRDTEAF
>TRBV28|NA|NA
ASLGGFGIEQF
>TRBV11-2|NA|NA
ASSLGVNTEAF
>TRBV15|NA|NA
ATSRDLGSVDTEAF
>TRBV4-2|TRBD2|NA
ASSQRGLAGIYNEQF
>TRBV7-8|NA|NA
ASSFSVTPYNEQF
>TRBV2|TRBD2|NA
ASSPGTSYNEQF
>TRBV6-5|NA|NA
ASSYLGKNQPQH